A selection of T cell receptor beta chains follows, all from one sample in a study of graft-versus-host responses after intestinal transplantation. Method: immunoSEQ multiplex PCR; TCRdb's copy keeps in-frame clones and lacks some. The sample comprises more than 100,000 clones, about 93% of which are singletons, and approximately 0.11% rests with the top ten. Their recognized antigens are unknown. Sequenced here: unstimulated CD4+ T cells sorted from spleen or lymph node cells, sampled before intestinal transplant. All receptors derive from a human donor who received an intestinal transplant. Each CDR3 is given with its conserved first and last residue. D genes are given only for firm matches. Clone size is given for some rows only: seen once, a few or many times, or a class if the clone is expanded.

clone_size	v_call	j_call	d_call	cdr3_aa	cdr3_nt
.	TRBV4-2	TRBJ1-1	.	CASSQYRDTEAFF	TGTGCCAGCAGCCAATACAGGGACACTGAAGCTTTCTTT
.	TRBV5-1	TRBJ2-1	.	CASSLDPGRSREQFF	TGCGCCAGCAGCTTGGATCCAGGGAGGTCACGGGAGCAGTTCTTC
.	TRBV18	TRBJ2-7	TRBD1	CASSSGTGGLDF	TGTGCCAGCTCATCTGGGACAGGGGGGCTGGACTTC
.	TRBV15	TRBJ1-1	.	CATSRGPNTEAFF	TGTGCCACCAGCAGAGGCCCGAACACTGAAGCTTTCTTT
.	TRBV10-3	TRBJ2-3	.	CAISEARRVAAQQDTQYF	TGTGCCATCAGTGAGGCGAGACGGGTAGCGGCCCAACAAGATACGCAGTATTTT
.	TRBV6-5	TRBJ2-7	TRBD2	CASSKREGHYEQYF	TGTGCCAGCAGCAAGCGGGAGGGCCACTACGAGCAGTACTTC
once	TRBV14	TRBJ1-4	.	CASSQDKRGRYNEKLFF	TGTGCCAGCAGCCAAGATAAGAGGGGCCGCTATAATGAAAAACTGTTTTTT
.	TRBV7-3	TRBJ2-5	TRBD2	CASSSQGGETQYF	TGTGCCAGCAGCTCTCAGGGAGGGGAGACCCAGTACTTC
.	TRBV9	TRBJ2-3	TRBD2	CASSFTSGRGTDTQYF	TGTGCCAGCAGCTTCACTAGCGGGAGGGGCACAGATACGCAGTATTTT
once	TRBV7-3	TRBJ1-2	TRBD1	CASSRQGGDGYTF	TGTGCCAGCAGCCGACAGGGGGGGGATGGCTACACCTTC
.	TRBV7-9	TRBJ2-5	.	CASSLGQLSQETQYF	TGTGCCAGCAGCTTAGGGCAACTCAGTCAAGAGACCCAGTACTTC
.	TRBV6-5	TRBJ1-2	.	CASSYFGEGQGYGYTF	TGTGCCAGCAGTTATTTCGGAGAGGGCCAAGGCTATGGCTACACCTTC
once	TRBV19	TRBJ1-5	TRBD1	CASSIRGTGSNQPQHF	TGTGCCAGTAGTATAAGGGGGACAGGAAGCAATCAGCCCCAGCATTTT
.	TRBV28	TRBJ2-5	TRBD2	CASSFGGGRRETQYF	TGTGCCAGCAGTTTCGGGGGCGGGAGGAGGGAGACCCAGTACTTC
.	TRBV19	TRBJ1-5	TRBD1	CASSTNRGYQPQHF	TGTGCCAGTAGTACTAACAGGGGGTATCAGCCCCAGCATTTT
.	TRBV29-1	TRBJ2-7	TRBD2	CSVGVEAGGPGEQYF	TGCAGCGTGGGGGTCGAGGCGGGAGGGCCGGGCGAGCAGTACTTC
.	TRBV5-1	TRBJ1-3	.	CASRAEIGNTIYF	TGCGCCAGCCGGGCAGAAATTGGAAACACCATATATTTT
.	TRBV9	TRBJ2-5	TRBD2	CASSVALAEIETQYF	TGTGCCAGCAGCGTAGCACTAGCGGAGATAGAGACCCAGTACTTC
.	TRBV7-9	TRBJ2-1	.	CASSLVTGYNEQFF	TGTGCCAGCAGCTTAGTAACGGGGTACAATGAGCAGTTCTTC
.	TRBV6-6	TRBJ2-1	.	CASSGPASYNEQFF	TGTGCCAGCAGCGGACCCGCCTCCTACAATGAGCAGTTCTTC
.	TRBV28	TRBJ2-7	TRBD1	CASSSLGQGGVVGQYF	TGTGCCAGCAGTTCCCTGGGACAGGGGGGAGTAGTTGGGCAGTACTTC
.	TRBV5-4	TRBJ2-3	.	CASSFSTSPADTQYF	TGTGCCAGCAGCTTCTCTACTAGCCCCGCAGATACGCAGTATTTT
.	TRBV29-1	TRBJ1-5	.	CSVAYGVSNQPQHF	TGCAGCGTGGCATACGGGGTTAGCAATCAGCCCCAGCATTTT
.	TRBV10-3	TRBJ2-2	.	CAISDPTPGRSTGELFF	TGTGCCATCAGTGACCCTACACCGGGACGCTCAACCGGGGAGCTGTTTTTT
.	TRBV2	TRBJ1-5	TRBD1	CASSVPVGLQGATSDQPQHF	TGTGCCAGCAGTGTCCCGGTGGGTTTACAGGGGGCGACTTCGGATCAGCCCCAGCATTTT
.	TRBV6-1	TRBJ1-5	TRBD1	CASRTGGAGQPQHF	TGTGCCAGCAGAACAGGGGGCGCGGGTCAGCCCCAGCATTTT
.	TRBV11-2	TRBJ2-1	TRBD2	CASSLGGRDNEQFF	TGTGCCAGCAGCCTGGGGGGGAGGGACAATGAGCAGTTCTTC
.	TRBV19	TRBJ2-4	TRBD2	CASSKREKGNIQYF	TGTGCCAGTAGTAAGCGGGAGAAGGGAAACATTCAGTACTTC
.	TRBV27	TRBJ2-5	.	CASSLAGAVTQYF	TGTGCCAGCAGTTTGGCGGGGGCGGTGACCCAGTACTTC
.	TRBV5-1	TRBJ2-5	.	CASSSAGPQQKTQYF	TGCGCCAGCAGTTCCGCGGGACCGCAACAAAAGACCCAGTACTTC
.	TRBV6-6	TRBJ1-5	.	CASSFGGNQPQHF	TGTGCCAGCAGCTTCGGTGGGAATCAGCCCCAGCATTTT
.	TRBV5-1	TRBJ2-7	.	CASSRLGGRPYEQYF	TGCGCCAGCAGCCGCCTCGGAGGGAGACCCTACGAGCAGTACTTC
.	TRBV7-8	TRBJ2-2	TRBD2	CASSLAGGSVSTGELFF	TGTGCCAGCAGCTTAGCTGGCGGGAGTGTGAGCACCGGGGAGCTGTTTTTT
.	TRBV6-1	TRBJ2-7	.	CASNTGPTYEQYF	TGTGCCAGCAACACCGGGCCCACCTACGAGCAGTACTTC
.	TRBV7-9	TRBJ1-1	.	CASILALLNTEAFF	TGTGCCAGCATCCTTGCACTTCTGAACACTGAAGCTTTCTTT
.	TRBV4-2	TRBJ2-2	.	CASSSGYPGAGELFF	TGTGCCAGCAGCTCAGGGTACCCGGGGGCCGGGGAGCTGTTTTTT
.	TRBV6-1	TRBJ2-7	.	CASKVEQVSYEQYF	TGTGCCAGCAAGGTCGAACAGGTATCCTACGAGCAGTACTTC
once	TRBV29-1	TRBJ1-2	.	CSVSGAPANYGYTF	TGCAGCGTCTCGGGGGCTCCGGCTAACTATGGCTACACCTTC
.	TRBV27	TRBJ2-7	.	CASRDAGADEQYF	TGTGCCAGCAGGGACGCAGGGGCAGACGAGCAGTACTTC
.	TRBV29-1	TRBJ1-5	.	CSVESTGWETQPQHF	TGCAGCGTTGAATCAACTGGATGGGAAACTCAGCCCCAGCATTTT
once	TRBV6-5	TRBJ1-5	TRBD1	CASRQGAGQPQHF	TGTGCCAGCAGGCAGGGGGCTGGTCAGCCCCAGCATTTT
.	TRBV27	TRBJ1-2	.	CASKRGPDSRYTF	TGTGCCAGCAAAAGAGGCCCGGACAGCCGCTACACCTTC
few	TRBV28	TRBJ1-2	.	CASSSSDHYGYTF	TGTGCCAGCAGTTCCTCGGACCACTATGGCTACACCTTC